Ten or more counts support the clone carrying this T cell receptor beta chain. Trimming removed 5 bases from V and 6 bases from J, with 14 bases in between. The CDR3 runs 13 residues. Germline assignment: CDR1 SQVTM and CDR2 ANQGSEA. The time point is: before trial treatment. Solid tumors that lacked tumor-infiltrating lymphocytes and were advanced were present in eligible patients. Primers targeting TRAV and TRBV primed first-strand cDNA, covering alpha and beta chains. For amplifying TCRs, the PCR ran for approximately 18 cycles with Phusion, which was used together with a constant-region primer and the adapter on the V primers. TCRdb reanalysed the reads using MiXCR and keeps one entry per CDR3 protein. The table includes approximately 90,000 distinct CDR3 sequences, around 17% detected once. The sample comes from a study of low-dose radiotherapy and immunotherapy resistance in tumors.

This receptor was taken from a male donor with prostate cancer. Sequences were derived from PBMCs, sampled before treatment. This chain uses TRBV29-1 with TRBJ2-1; D is ambiguous. The CDR3 region is CSVSLSGSNEQFF. Here the CDR3 DNA reads TGCAGCGTTTCCCTGTCCGGTAGCAATGAGCAGTTCTTC.